This TCR beta chain was retrieved from a study of beta chain features in type 1 diabetes. Study-wide context: Analysis included 107,917,701 sorted cells drawn from all samples. Points from the study as a whole: A cDNA-based sequencing approach could over-represent cells with high TCR expression. Significant though moderate, a shortening of TCRB CDR3s appeared in all four CD4+ subsets of Type 1 diabetes patients.

Reverse transcribing all isolated RNA meant expressed TCRB transcripts were sequenced. TCRdb keeps only in-frame clones here, not all; method: immunoSEQ multiplex PCR. Of more than 300,000 clones in the sample, around 13% were seen once. J gave up 9 bases and V 2 bases, and 5 bases lay outside the gene matches. Germline V gene data show CDR1 as MDHEN and CDR2 as SYDVKM. The CDR3 is made up of 15 amino acids. On this clone itself: Antigen: not known.

This clonotype originated in a man aged 18-30 years in good health. This chain joins TRBV28 and TRBJ1-6, with TRBD1 matching over 9 bases. The sample was naive CD4+ T cells from blood. DNA for the CDR3: TGTGCCAGCAGTTTAGCCGGGACAGGGAGTTCACCCCTCCACTTT. Amino acid sequence: CASSLAGTGSSPLHF. Together with reference TRBV28 and TRBJ1-6, the CDR3 gives the full variable domain: DVKVTQSSRYLVKRTGEKVFLECVQDMDHENMFWYRQDPGLGLRLIYFSYDVKMKEKGDIPEGYSVSREKKERFSLILESASTNQTSMYLCASSLAGTGSSPLHFGNGTRLTVT.